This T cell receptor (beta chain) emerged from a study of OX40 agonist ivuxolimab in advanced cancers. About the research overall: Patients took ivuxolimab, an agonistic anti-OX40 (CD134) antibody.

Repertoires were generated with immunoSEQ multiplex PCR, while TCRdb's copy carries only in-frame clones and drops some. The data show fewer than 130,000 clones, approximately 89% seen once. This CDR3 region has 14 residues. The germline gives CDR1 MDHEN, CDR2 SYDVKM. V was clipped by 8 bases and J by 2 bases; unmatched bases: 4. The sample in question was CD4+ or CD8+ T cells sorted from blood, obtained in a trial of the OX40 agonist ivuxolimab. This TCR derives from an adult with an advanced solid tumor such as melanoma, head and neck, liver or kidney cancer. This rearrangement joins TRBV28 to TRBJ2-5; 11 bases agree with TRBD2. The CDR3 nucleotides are TGTGCCAGCGGGGGACTAGCGGTACAAGAGACCCAGTACTTC. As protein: CASGGLAVQETQYF. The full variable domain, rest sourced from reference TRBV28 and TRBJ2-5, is DVKVTQSSRYLVKRTGEKVFLECVQDMDHENMFWYRQDPGLGLRLIYFSYDVKMKEKGDIPEGYSVSREKKERFSLILESASTNQTSMYLCASGGLAVQETQYFGPGTRLLVL.